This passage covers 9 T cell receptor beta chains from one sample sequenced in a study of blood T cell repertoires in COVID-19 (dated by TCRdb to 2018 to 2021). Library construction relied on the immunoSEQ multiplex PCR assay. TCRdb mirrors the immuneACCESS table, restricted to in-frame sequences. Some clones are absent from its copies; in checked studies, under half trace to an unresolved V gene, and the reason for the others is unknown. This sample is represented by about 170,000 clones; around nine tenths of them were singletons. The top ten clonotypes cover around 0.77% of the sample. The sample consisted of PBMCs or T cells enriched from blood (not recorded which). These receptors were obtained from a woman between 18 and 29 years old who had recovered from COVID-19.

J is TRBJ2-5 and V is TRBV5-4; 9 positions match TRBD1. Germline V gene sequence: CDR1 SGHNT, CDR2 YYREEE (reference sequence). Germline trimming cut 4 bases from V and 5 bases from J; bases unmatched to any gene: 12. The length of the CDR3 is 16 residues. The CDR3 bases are TGTGCCAGCAGCAGCTCTGACAGGGGGGGATTTGAGACCCAGTACTTC. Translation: CASSSSDRGGFETQYF.

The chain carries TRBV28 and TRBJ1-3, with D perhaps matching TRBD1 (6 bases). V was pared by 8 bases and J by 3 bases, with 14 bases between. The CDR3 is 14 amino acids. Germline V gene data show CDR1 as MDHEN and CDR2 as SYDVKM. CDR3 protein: CASETGRGGNTIYF. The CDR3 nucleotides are TGTGCCAGCGAAACAGGGAGAGGTGGAAACACCATATATTTT.

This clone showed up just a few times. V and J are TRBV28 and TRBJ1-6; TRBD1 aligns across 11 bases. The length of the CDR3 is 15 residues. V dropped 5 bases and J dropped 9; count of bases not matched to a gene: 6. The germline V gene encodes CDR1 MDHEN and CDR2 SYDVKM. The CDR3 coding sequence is TGTGCCAGCAGTCGCGATGGGACAGGGGGTTCACCCCTCCACTTT. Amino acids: CASSRDGTGGSPLHF.

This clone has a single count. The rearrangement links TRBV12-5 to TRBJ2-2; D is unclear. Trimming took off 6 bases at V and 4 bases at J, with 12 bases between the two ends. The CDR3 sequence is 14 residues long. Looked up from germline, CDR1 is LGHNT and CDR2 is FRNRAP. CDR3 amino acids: CASGPPHSTGELFF. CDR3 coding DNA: TGTGCTAGTGGCCCCCCGCACAGCACCGGGGAGCTGTTTTTT.

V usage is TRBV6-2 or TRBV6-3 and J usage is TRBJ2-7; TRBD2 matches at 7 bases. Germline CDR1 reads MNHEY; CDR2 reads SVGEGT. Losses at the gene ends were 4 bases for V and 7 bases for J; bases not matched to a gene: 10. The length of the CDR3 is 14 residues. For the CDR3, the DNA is TGTGCCAGCAGTTTCCCAGCGGGGCCTGGGGAGCAGTACTTC. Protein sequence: CASSFPAGPGEQYF.

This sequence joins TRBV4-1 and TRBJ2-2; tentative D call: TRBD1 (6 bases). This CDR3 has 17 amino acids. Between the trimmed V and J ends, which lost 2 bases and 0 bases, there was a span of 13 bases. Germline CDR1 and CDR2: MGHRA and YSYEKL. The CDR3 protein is CASSQRTGSANTGELFF. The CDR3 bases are TGCGCCAGCAGCCAACGAACAGGGAGCGCGAACACCGGGGAGCTGTTTTTT.

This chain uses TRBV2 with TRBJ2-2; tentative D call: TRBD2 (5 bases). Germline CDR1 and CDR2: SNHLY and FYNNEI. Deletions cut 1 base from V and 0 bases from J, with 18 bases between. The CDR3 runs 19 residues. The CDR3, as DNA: TGTGCCAGCAGTGAAGTTAAAGGTGCGGGCCACGCGAACACCGGGGAGCTGTTTTTT. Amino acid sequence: CASSEVKGAGHANTGELFF.

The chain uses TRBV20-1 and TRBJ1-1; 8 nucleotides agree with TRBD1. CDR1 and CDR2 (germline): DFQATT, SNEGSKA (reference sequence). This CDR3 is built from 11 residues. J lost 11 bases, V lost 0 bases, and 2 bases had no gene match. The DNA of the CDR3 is TGCAGTGCTAGAGACCCAGGGGGCGCTTTCTTT. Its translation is CSARDPGGAFF.

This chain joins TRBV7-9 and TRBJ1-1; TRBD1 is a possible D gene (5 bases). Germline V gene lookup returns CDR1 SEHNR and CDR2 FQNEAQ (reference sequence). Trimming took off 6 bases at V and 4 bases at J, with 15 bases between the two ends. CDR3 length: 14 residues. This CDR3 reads CASSRSGQGTEAFF. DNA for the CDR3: TGTGCCAGCAGTCGGAGCGGGCAGGGCACTGAAGCTTTCTTT.